The subject of this entry is one T cell receptor (beta chain). This clonotype is regarded as large (0.1 to 1%). The sample holds no much larger clone one base away, and base qualities are not on file. From the germline V gene, CDR1 is SGHRS and CDR2 is YFSETQ. V trim: 3 bases; J trim: 3 bases; unmatched bases: 5. The CDR3 covers 15 residues, taking in both the cysteine and the phenylalanine. Only the CDR3 DNA stays, 45 bases, in frame from base 1. This record comes from a study of Japanese encephalitis immunity and Zika vaccine responses (TCRdb year 2021). In terms of the full investigation: The included participants were given three 5.0 ug doses of alum-adjuvanted ZPIV at weeks 0, 4 and 28. The study tested whether CD4 T cell responses to the Zika vaccine were shaped by prior Japanese encephalitis virus (JEV) or yellow fever virus (YFV) vaccination. The stimulations used peptide pools from ZIKV structural proteins divided into flavivirus-conserved and non-conserved sets, or JEV or YFV peptides that matched the pre-vaccination. More than 5 representative participants from each pre-vaccination group were selected for TCR sequencing, using samples from week 0 (after pre-vaccination and before ZPIV) and week 52. Before ZPIV, some twelve participants got a single dose of YFV vaccine (YF-VAX), while fewer than 10 participants were flavivirus-naive. TCR repertoires from a few flavivirus-naive individuals were additionally analyzed at weeks 2, 6 and 52 after the start of ZPIV vaccination. ZIKV peptides were 15-mers overlapping by 11 residues, selected for NetMHCpan/NetMHCII-predicted epitopes with affinity below 50 nM. A two-dose regimen of JEV vaccine (IXIARO), with doses given 28 days apart, was administered to approximately eleven participants two to three months before the first ZPIV dose. General findings and caveats noted by the study authors: Because there were not enough samples, the peptide pools could not be deconvoluted, which meant the specific peptides behind the cross-reactive responses went unidentified. Higher repertoire similarity across time-points and stimulations was observed in JEV-pre-vaccinated donors than in YFV-pre-vaccinated donors, indicating that more clonotypes were common to ZIKV and JEV stimulation. After ZPIV, repertoire richness of CD4 T cells responding to conserved ZIKV epitopes significantly decreased in JEV-pre-vaccinated donors. Samples grouped by participant and showed no similarity between individuals, suggesting that no public TCRs were detected. Only a subset of trial participants with three doses and adequate samples was analyzed, not the entire vaccinated cohort. Only a few individuals showed CD8 T cell responses to the ZIKV peptide pools, and those responses were of very low magnitude.

The library was produced with 5' RACE. Before sequencing, the TCRbeta libraries were pooled in proportion to the number of cells sorted for each library. RNAzol RT was used to extract total RNA from the sorted cells, and cDNA was then synthesized using an oligo(dT) primer together with a template-switching oligo. Using Kapa HiFi, PCR amplified the TCRbeta V-CDR3-J region between a SMARTer oligo primer and a TCRbeta constant-region primer. Illumina adaptors and sample-specific index barcodes were added in a second PCR, with HighPrep bead cleanup and a Bioanalyzer check confirming a band of roughly 650 bp. Sequencing of the libraries was done on an Illumina MiSeq using 2x151 bp paired-end reads. Turning to the authors' computational methods: Reads were demultiplexed with an in-house Java program, and MiXCR assigned TCRbeta annotations and counted clonotypes. To assess repertoire overlap, Morisita-Horn indices from the R package vegan were used, along with UPGMA clustering and Circos plots of recurring clonotypes. Shannon diversity and richness were each normalized to the maximum value possible given the input cell numbers, so the resulting values fell between 0 and 1. CDR3beta sequences were aligned with MUSCLE, distances were computed with SeqinR, and multidimensional scaling was plotted in R. Starting from the raw public reads, TCRdb applied fastp trimming at Q25, assembled clones with MiXCR and retained in-frame beta chains. Identical CDR3 protein sequences are pooled into one entry, listed with their most common genes and DNA. TCRdb, rather than the study authors, made the V and J calls. For this sample there are about 470 distinct CDR3 sequences; approximately 14% appear just once. Of the sample, 25% to 40% falls within the top ten clones.

After labeling with CellTrace CFSE, PBMCs were cultured for over 5 days in RPMI containing roughly 8.4% human serum along with peptide pools, each at about 1 ug/mL. Unfixed proliferating CD4 T cells were sorted on a BD FACSAria as live CD56-CD19-CD16-CD3+CD4+ CFSE-low cells. Enrolled adults were healthy and were found to be seronegative for ZIKV, JEV, YFV, DENV and WNV by microneutralization screening. Samples were obtained from a phase 1, double-blinded, randomized, placebo-controlled trial of an alum-adjuvanted Zika purified-inactivated virus (ZPIV) vaccine. Peripheral blood mononuclear cells were isolated by standard procedure and stored frozen in liquid nitrogen until use.

The rearrangement combines TRBV5-1 with TRBJ2-3; 9 middle bases align to TRBD1. This sample comprised antigen-activated CD4+ T cells from blood, cultured, obtained during a Zika inactivated vaccine study. This receptor was taken from an adult man who received an inactivated Zika virus vaccine. The nucleotide sequence reads TGCGCCAGCAGCTGGCGGGACAGGGCGACAGATACGCAGTATTTT. This translates into CASSWRDRATDTQYF.